Listed below are T cell receptor beta chains from one sample, sequenced in a study of blood T cell repertoires in COVID-19. Profiled with immunoSEQ multiplex PCR; TCRdb holds only in-frame clones, not every one. The table has roughly 260,000 clones, 80% to 90% seen once. What was sequenced was PBMCs or T cells enriched from blood (not recorded which). The source of these receptors is a woman aged 45-65 years who had recovered from COVID-19. CDR3s include the opening cysteine and the closing phenylalanine or tryptophan. A D gene is named only where the DNA matches it firmly. Size is omitted from some rows. Given values are once, few, many or a class for expanded clones.

NA	TRBV6-5	TRBJ1-2	NA	TGTGCCAGCAGTTTAGGACAAGGTAGCTATGGCTACACCTTC	CASSLGQGSYGYTF
NA	TRBV6-5	TRBJ1-1	NA	TGTGCCAGCAGTACAGGGACTGAAGCTTTCTTT	CASSTGTEAFF
NA	TRBV12-3/TRBV12-4	TRBJ1-1	NA	TGTGCCAGCACCGGGACTGTGAGCACTGAAGCTTTCTTT	CASTGTVSTEAFF
NA	TRBV2	TRBJ1-5	NA	TGTGCCAGCAGGGGGGGGATGAATCAGCCCCAGCATTTT	CASRGGMNQPQHF
NA	TRBV5-1	TRBJ2-6	few	TGCGCCAGCAGCTTGGGGCGGTACTCTGGGTCCAACGTCCTGACTTTC	CASSLGRYSGSNVLTF
TRBD1	TRBV6-5	TRBJ2-7	NA	TGTGCCAGCAGGAGACAGGGGGCTTACGAGCAGTACTTC	CASRRQGAYEQYF
NA	TRBV6-5	TRBJ1-2	NA	TGTGCCAGCAGTTACTCGCGACAGAATAACTATGGCTACACCTTC	CASSYSRQNNYGYTF
NA	TRBV29-1	TRBJ2-1	NA	TGCAGCGTTGAAGTCGTGGTGGGAGGGCAGTTCTTC	CSVEVVVGGQFF
TRBD2	TRBV10-1	TRBJ2-3	NA	TGCGCCAGCAGTGTGGCGGGAGGTTTGGGAGATACGCAGTATTTT	CASSVAGGLGDTQYF
TRBD2	TRBV7-9	TRBJ2-1	NA	TGTGCCAGCAGCCCCTTGAACGGGAGGGCCAACGAGAATGAGCAGTTCTTC	CASSPLNGRANENEQFF
NA	TRBV11-2	TRBJ2-1	NA	TGTGCCAGCAGCAAGCTTCTACGCGGCCTAGGACTGGACAATGAGCAGTTCTTC	CASSKLLRGLGLDNEQFF
NA	TRBV27	TRBJ1-3	NA	TGTGCCAGCAGATACACAGGGGGAAACACCATATATTTT	CASRYTGGNTIYF
NA	TRBV7-6	TRBJ1-6	once	TGTGCCAGCAGCTTAGGGAGGAATTCACCCCTCCACTTT	CASSLGRNSPLHF
NA	TRBV5-1	TRBJ2-7	NA	TGCGCCAGCAGCTTGTTTCCGCAGGCTGACGAGCAGTACTTC	CASSLFPQADEQYF
NA	TRBV20-1	TRBJ2-1	NA	TGCAGTGCTACCCGGGAGACCCAGTTCTTC	CSATRETQFF
TRBD2	TRBV5-1	TRBJ2-1	NA	TGCGCCAGCAGCTGGGAGACTAGCGGGAGGGGGAATGAGCAGTTCTTC	CASSWETSGRGNEQFF
TRBD2	TRBV7-9	TRBJ2-5	NA	TGTGCCAGCAGCTTGTCTCTAGCGGGACAAGAGACCCAGTACTTC	CASSLSLAGQETQYF
NA	TRBV5-1	TRBJ2-7	NA	TGCGCCAGCCAGGCAAATGGCGACGAGCAGTACTTC	CASQANGDEQYF
NA	TRBV4-2	TRBJ1-2	NA	TGTGCCAGCAGCCAAGATCCCGGGACTGTTAACTATGGCTACACCTTC	CASSQDPGTVNYGYTF
TRBD1	TRBV7-9	TRBJ2-7	once	TGTGCCAGCAGCTCAGGGACAGGGGCCCGCTTTGGGGTCTACGAGCAGTACTTC	CASSSGTGARFGVYEQYF
TRBD2	TRBV19	TRBJ2-1	NA	TGTGCCAGTAGTATCCTCGCGGGAGTAGGGAATGAGCAGTTCTTC	CASSILAGVGNEQFF
NA	TRBV7-2	TRBJ2-1	once	TGTGCCAGCAGCTCAGGACTGGTGTACAATGAGCAGTTCTTC	CASSSGLVYNEQFF
NA	TRBV7-8	TRBJ1-1	NA	TGTGCCAGCAGCCGTACGCTAAACACTGAAGCTTTCTTT	CASSRTLNTEAFF
NA	TRBV18	TRBJ2-1	few	TGTGCCAGCTCACCAGGCAGGTCGGGAATTGAGCAGTTCTTC	CASSPGRSGIEQFF
NA	TRBV12-3/TRBV12-4	TRBJ2-1	NA	TGTGCCAGCAGTTTCTTAGCCAATGAGCAGTTCTTC	CASSFLANEQFF
NA	TRBV28	TRBJ2-2	NA	TGTGCCAGCAGTCGGGTGGCAGTGACCGGGGAGCTGTTTTTT	CASSRVAVTGELFF
TRBD2	TRBV5-1	TRBJ2-7	NA	TGCGCCAGCAGCTTTAGCGGGAGGGGTTCCGACGAGCAGTACTTC	CASSFSGRGSDEQYF
TRBD2	TRBV14	TRBJ2-2	NA	TGTGCCAGCAGCCCCTCCCTAGCGGGAGGTTCCGGGGAGCTGTTTTTT	CASSPSLAGGSGELFF
NA	TRBV5-4	TRBJ1-1	NA	TGTGCCAGCAGCTTGGAGCGGGGACTGAACACTGAAGCTTTCTTT	CASSLERGLNTEAFF
TRBD2	TRBV28	TRBJ2-1	NA	TGTGCCAGCAGTCCAATCCTAGCGGACCTAGGCAATGAGCAGTTCTTC	CASSPILADLGNEQFF
TRBD2	TRBV28	TRBJ2-7	NA	TGTGCCAGCAGTTTATGGGTAGCGGGAATATCCTACGAGCAGTACTTC	CASSLWVAGISYEQYF
TRBD1	TRBV7-2	TRBJ1-4	NA	TGTGCCAGCAGCTTATCAGTCGGCAGGGGGAATGAAAAACTGTTTTTT	CASSLSVGRGNEKLFF
TRBD2	TRBV3-1/TRBV3-2	TRBJ2-2	NA	TGTGCCAGCAGCAGCAGCGGGAGGGCCACCGGGGAGCTGTTTTTT	CASSSSGRATGELFF
NA	TRBV5-1	TRBJ2-7	few	TGCGCCAGCAGCTGGAACCTCGGGACTGGAGCCTACGAGCAGTACTTC	CASSWNLGTGAYEQYF
NA	TRBV19	TRBJ1-2	NA	TGTGCCAGTAGTATGGCCGGGGACACCTATGGCTACACCTTC	CASSMAGDTYGYTF
NA	TRBV5-1	TRBJ2-6	few	TGCGCCAGCAGCTTGGTGGCCAGGCCTATTTCTGGGGCCAACGTCCTGACTTTC	CASSLVARPISGANVLTF
TRBD1	TRBV27	TRBJ1-2	NA	TGTGCCAGCAGGCAGACAGGGGATGGCTACACCTTC	CASRQTGDGYTF
TRBD1	TRBV6-5	TRBJ2-7	NA	TGTGCCAGCAGTTACTCCTTGGACAGGGTGTACGAGCAGTACTTC	CASSYSLDRVYEQYF